The 3 T cell receptor beta chains listed next were all sequenced from one sample in a study of blood T cell repertoires in COVID-19. Assay used: immunoSEQ multiplex PCR; TCRdb lists only in-frame clones, some missing. In the table there are roughly 230,000 clones, about 86% of which are singletons. The sample taken for sequencing was peripheral blood. The receptors originated from a man in his forties with active or convalescent COVID-19.

This chain joins TRBV15 and TRBJ1-4; D gene uncertain. Trimming left V 2 bases short and J 4 bases short, with 14 bases between. The CDR3 spans 16 residues. CDR1 and CDR2 (germline): LNHNV, YYDKDF (reference sequence). The CDR3 is CATSRQRGSYNEKLFF. CDR3 coding DNA: TGTGCCACCAGCAGACAGAGAGGGAGTTATAATGAAAAACTGTTTTTT.

The V call is TRBV6-1, the J call TRBJ2-7; weak D call: TRBD1 (6 bases). Trimming removed 3 bases from V and 4 bases from J, with 16 bases in between. The V gene's germline CDR1 is MNHNS and CDR2 SASEGT. CDR3 length: 15 amino acids. The CDR3 loop reads CASSDYGTRSYEQYF. CDR3 nucleotide sequence: TGTGCCAGCAGTGATTACGGGACAAGAAGTTACGAGCAGTACTTC.

The genes are TRBV30 and TRBJ1-1; D unresolved. Per the germline V gene, CDR1 is GTSNPN and CDR2 is SVGIG (reference sequence). The CDR3 runs to 13 residues. V lost 1 base to trimming and J lost 1 base, with 7 bases between them. The CDR3 nucleotides read TGTGCCTGGAGTGATAGGAGGAACACTGAAGCTTTCTTT. It translates to CAWSDRRNTEAFF.